This is a list of T cell receptor beta chains from one sample in a study of T cells in Graves' hyperthyroidism and ophthalmopathy. TCRdb fed the multiplex PCR reads into MiXCR, producing one record per CDR3 protein. The sample holds about 740,000 distinct CDR3 sequences, around 13% seen once. The sample taken for sequencing was blood. All receptors derive from a woman aged 18-29 years with Graves' hyperthyroidism. Each CDR3 is given with its conserved first and last residue. D genes are given only for firm matches. Clone size, where shown, is once, few, many, or a class for clones that have expanded.

. | . | TRBJ2-7 | TRBV28 | TGTGCCAGTAAAATGGGCACTAGCCGAACCTACGAGCAGTACTTC | CASKMGTSRTYEQYF
many | TRBD2 | TRBJ2-7 | TRBV6-2/TRBV6-3 | TGTGCCGGCTCACCCTCCCGGACTAGCGGGAGTTGGGAGCAGTACTTC | CAGSPSRTSGSWEQYF
many | TRBD2 | TRBJ2-7 | TRBV30 | TGTGCCTGGAGTGTGGGAGGGAATCCCTCCTACGAGCAGTACTTC | CAWSVGGNPSYEQYF
few | TRBD2 | TRBJ2-2 | TRBV10-3 | TGTGCCATCAGCGGTACTAGCGGAGCGAACACCGGGGAGCTGTTTTTT | CAISGTSGANTGELFF
. | . | TRBJ1-5 | TRBV7-9 | TGTGCCAGCAGCTTAGGGCAAAAAACTATATCGCCCCAGCATTTT | CASSLGQKTISPQHF
. | TRBD1 | TRBJ2-2 | TRBV14 | TGTGCCAGCAGCCAAGATCCGTCCCCGGGTTTTGGGACAGGGGCTCCAACCGGGGAGCTGTTTTTT | CASSQDPSPGFGTGAPTGELFF
few | TRBD2 | TRBJ2-7 | TRBV7-6 | TGTGCCAGCAGCTGGGAGGGCTCCTACGAGCAGTACTTC | CASSWEGSYEQYF
. | TRBD1 | TRBJ1-4 | TRBV12-3/TRBV12-4 | TGTGCCAGCAGAGATGACAGGGGGGTAGAAAAACTGTTTTTT | CASRDDRGVEKLFF
many | . | TRBJ2-1 | TRBV20-1 | TGCAGTGCCACGCCGGGTTCTAGGAGTAGCCCCTACAATGAGCAGTTCTTC | CSATPGSRSSPYNEQFF
many | TRBD2 | TRBJ2-3 | TRBV7-8 | TGTGCCAGCAGCTTCGAAATAGCGGGTGGAGATACGCAGTATTTT | CASSFEIAGGDTQYF
. | TRBD2 | TRBJ2-1 | TRBV2 | TGTGCCAGCAGTGACCCCAGGGCTAGCGGCTACAATGAGCAGTTCTTC | CASSDPRASGYNEQFF
many | TRBD1 | TRBJ2-5 | TRBV20-1 | TGCAGTGCTAGAGTTATCGACAGGGGGGAGACCCAGTACTTC | CSARVIDRGETQYF
many | . | TRBJ2-6 | TRBV27 | TGTGCCAGCAGTCCTAGGACAGATACTACTTTTTCCTCTGGGGCCAACGTCCTGACTTTC | CASSPRTDTTFSSGANVLTF
few | . | TRBJ1-1 | TRBV28 | TGTGCCAGCAGTTTGGAGGGTTTCGGCGCTTTCTTT | CASSLEGFGAFF
. | . | TRBJ1-1 | TRBV6-1 | TGTGCCAGCAGCCCGGACAGATCTAAGGCTTTCTTT | CASSPDRSKAFF
. | TRBD1 | TRBJ2-3 | TRBV2 | TGTGCCAGTTCCTCGGGACAGTCAGATACGCAGTATTTT | CASSSGQSDTQYF
many | . | TRBJ2-3 | TRBV28 | TGTGCCAGCAGTTTATTACCGGTCACAGATACGCAGTATTTT | CASSLLPVTDTQYF
many | TRBD2 | TRBJ2-5 | TRBV14 | TGTGCCAGCAGCCAGACGCTAGCGGGAGGGGGAGAGACCCAGTACTTC | CASSQTLAGGGETQYF
. | . | TRBJ2-6 | TRBV12-3/TRBV12-4 | TGTGCCAGCAGTCCTCGGGACGCCTCTGGGGCCAGCGTCCTGACTTTC | CASSPRDASGASVLTF
. | . | TRBJ2-7 | TRBV7-2 | TGTGCCAGCAGCTTAACTAGCACCAACTACGAGCAGTACTTC | CASSLTSTNYEQYF
few | . | TRBJ1-1 | TRBV24-1 | TGTGCCACCAGTGCGGGGGGGGCAAAGAACACTGAAGCTTTCTTT | CATSAGGAKNTEAFF
many | TRBD1 | TRBJ1-1 | TRBV15 | TGTGCCACCAGCAGAGGGGGACAGGGGGGGCTGAACACTGAAGCTTTCTTT | CATSRGGQGGLNTEAFF
. | . | TRBJ2-4 | TRBV11-3 | TGTGCCAGCAGCCCTACAGGTTCTAAAAACATTCAGTACTTC | CASSPTGSKNIQYF
many | . | TRBJ1-4 | TRBV11-3 | TGTGCCAGCAGCTACCAAGGGGCCATGGGCGAAAAACTGTTTTTT | CASSYQGAMGEKLFF
many | TRBD1 | TRBJ2-1 | TRBV20-1 | TGCAGTGCCCCAGAGCCCGGGACAGGGTTCGGTGAGCAGTTCTTC | CSAPEPGTGFGEQFF
many | TRBD1 | TRBJ2-2 | TRBV5-1 | TGCGCCAGCAATCCTTGGGGACAGGGGAACACCGGGGAGCTGTTTTTT | CASNPWGQGNTGELFF
many | . | TRBJ2-1 | TRBV11-2 | TGTGCCAGCAGCTTTAGGGACCCACGGCAGTTCTTC | CASSFRDPRQFF
few | . | TRBJ1-2 | TRBV28 | TGTGCCAGCAGTTTGCCAGGGCCACGGGTTGGCTACACCTTC | CASSLPGPRVGYTF
. | TRBD1 | TRBJ2-5 | TRBV29-1 | TGCAGCGTTGATGTCCGGGACAGGGCCCAAGAGACCCAGTACTTC | CSVDVRDRAQETQYF
many | TRBD1 | TRBJ2-7 | TRBV11-2 | TGTGCCAGCAGCTTAGGGCACTCCCGGGACAGAGTGTACGAGCAGTACTTC | CASSLGHSRDRVYEQYF
many | . | TRBJ2-2 | TRBV7-6 | TGTGCCAGCACGACGACCGGGGAGCTGTTTTTT | CASTTTGELFF
. | TRBD1 | TRBJ1-2 | TRBV19 | TGTGCCAGTAGCCGCTTTCCGGACAGGGGGCGGTTAGACTATGGCTACACCTTC | CASSRFPDRGRLDYGYTF
many | . | TRBJ1-1 | TRBV30 | TGTGCCTGGAGTGGAAGGGGCCCCAAAGCTTTCTTT | CAWSGRGPKAFF
few | TRBD2 | TRBJ2-1 | TRBV6-2/TRBV6-3 | TGTGCCAGCAGCTCAAGGACTAGCGGGAGTTTCAATGAGCAGTTCTTC | CASSSRTSGSFNEQFF
many | . | TRBJ2-2 | TRBV3-1 | TGTGCCAGCAGTCGGCTCGGGGAGCTGTTTTTT | CASSRLGELFF
many | . | TRBJ2-2 | TRBV7-2 | TGTGCCAGCAGCCTTACCAGGGCCGAATCCGGGGAGCTGTTTTTT | CASSLTRAESGELFF
many | . | TRBJ1-2 | TRBV11-2 | TGTGCCAGCAGCTTAGGGGGGGCGCTGGCTGGCTACACCTTC | CASSLGGALAGYTF
few | . | TRBJ2-5 | TRBV13 | TGTGCCAGCAGCTTAGGGAGACCGTACCAAGAGACCCAGTACTTC | CASSLGRPYQETQYF
. | . | TRBJ2-5 | TRBV5-5 | TGTGCCAGCAGACAGGACCCGACCGGGGTAGAGACCCAGTACTTC | CASRQDPTGVETQYF
. | TRBD1 | TRBJ2-7 | TRBV5-6 | TGTGCCAGCAGCTTGGGCTCGGGACAGGGGATCGTGGGGGAGCAGTACTTC | CASSLGSGQGIVGEQYF